This is a list of T cell receptor beta chains from one sample in a study of beta chain features in type 1 diabetes. Using immunoSEQ multiplex PCR, the repertoire was profiled, and TCRdb retains in-frame clones only, with some absent. This table holds about 360,000 clones, over 9.5% found once. Input material: naive CD4+ T cells from blood. The receptors originated from a man between 18 and 29 years old in good health. Both conserved end residues are part of each CDR3. The order of the fields is J gene, clone size, D gene, V gene, CDR3 DNA, CDR3 protein. The D gene is left open where the match is weak. Clone size is given for some rows only: seen once, a few or many times, or a class if the clone is expanded.

>TRBJ2-1|.|TRBD2|TRBV7-2
TGTGCCAGCAGCTTCGGACTAGCGGTTAATGAGCAGTTCTTC
CASSFGLAVNEQFF
>TRBJ1-2|.|.|TRBV28
TGTGCCAGCAGTTTCGGAGGGTATGGCTACACCTTC
CASSFGGYGYTF
>TRBJ1-3|few|.|TRBV7-2
TGTGCCAGCAGCCCCTCCGGGGGCTCTGGAAACACCATATATTTT
CASSPSGGSGNTIYF
>TRBJ2-2|few|.|TRBV5-1
TGCGCCAGCAGCTTGGAAGAGGCCGGGGAGCTGTTTTTT
CASSLEEAGELFF
>TRBJ2-6|few|TRBD1|TRBV11-3
TGTGCCAGCAGCTTAGGGACAGGATTTGGGGCCAACGTCCTGACTTTC
CASSLGTGFGANVLTF
>TRBJ1-1|.|TRBD1|TRBV2
TGTGCCAGCACTGACAGGGGGGACACTGAAGCTTTCTTT
CASTDRGDTEAFF
>TRBJ2-1|few|TRBD2|TRBV7-2
TGTGCCAGCAGCTTAAGGCGGGAGGGGTACAATGAGCAGTTCTTC
CASSLRREGYNEQFF
>TRBJ2-6|few|TRBD2|TRBV7-3
TGTGCCAGCAGCTTAACACCGGGACTAGCGGGAGGACCTGAGTCTGGGGCCAACGTCCTGACTTTC
CASSLTPGLAGGPESGANVLTF
>TRBJ2-7|.|.|TRBV6-5
TGTGCCAGCAGGAGCTCCTACGAGCAGTACTTC
CASRSSYEQYF
>TRBJ2-2|few|.|TRBV19
TGTGCCAGTAGTGTAGACAGGCCGAACACCGGGGAGCTGTTTTTT
CASSVDRPNTGELFF
>TRBJ1-1|.|.|TRBV6-6
TGTGCCAGCAGTTACGAGGGGACTACTGAAGCTTTCTTT
CASSYEGTTEAFF
>TRBJ2-7|.|.|TRBV18
TGTGCCAGCTCACCGTCGGAGGGTAGAGGAGAGCAGTACTTC
CASSPSEGRGEQYF
>TRBJ2-6|once|.|TRBV28
TGTGCCAGCAGCCCATTAGTCATCACTGGGGCCAACGTCCTGACTTTC
CASSPLVITGANVLTF
>TRBJ2-7|.|TRBD1|TRBV28
TGTGCCAGCAGTCAGCAGACAGGGTATATCTACGAGCAGTACTTC
CASSQQTGYIYEQYF
>TRBJ1-2|few|TRBD1|TRBV30
TGTGCCTGGAGTGTACGGGTACAGGGGGTCTATGGCTACACCTTC
CAWSVRVQGVYGYTF
>TRBJ2-3|.|TRBD2|TRBV5-1
TGCGCCAGCAGCTTAGGACTAGACCCCACAGATACGCAGTATTTT
CASSLGLDPTDTQYF
>TRBJ1-1|.|TRBD1|TRBV15
TGTGCCACCAGCAAAGACAGGGTGAACACTGAAGCTTTCTTT
CATSKDRVNTEAFF
>TRBJ2-7|few|.|TRBV4-3
TGCGCCAGCAGCCAGGAGCCTGCCTCGGACAGTTCTTCGTTCGACGAGCAGTACTTC
CASSQEPASDSSSFDEQYF
>TRBJ2-7|few|.|TRBV27
TGTGCCAGCAAAACCGTAGGGTGGGGCTACTACGAGCAGTACTTC
CASKTVGWGYYEQYF
>TRBJ2-2|few|.|TRBV28
TGTGCCAGCAGACAGGGACTAACGAACACCGGGGAGCTGTTTTTT
CASRQGLTNTGELFF
>TRBJ1-1|few|TRBD1|TRBV11-2
TGTGCCAGCAGCGAAGGACAGGGGCCGTGGGGCACTGAAGCTTTCTTT
CASSEGQGPWGTEAFF
>TRBJ2-1|few|TRBD1|TRBV5-6
TGTGCCAGCAGCTTGGGGTTAACAGGGGACGAGCAGTTCTTC
CASSLGLTGDEQFF
>TRBJ2-5|.|.|TRBV6-5
TGTGCCAGCAGCCGAGGGCCGGAGCAGTACTTC
CASSRGPEQYF
>TRBJ2-7|.|TRBD1|TRBV25-1
TGTGCCAGCAGTGTTACAGGGGGCATTGTCTACGAGCAGTACTTC
CASSVTGGIVYEQYF
>TRBJ2-1|.|.|TRBV7-9
TGTGCCAGCAGCCGGTGGGAGCAGCAGTTCTTC
CASSRWEQQFF
>TRBJ2-3|.|TRBD2|TRBV7-9
TGTGCCAGCAGCCCCTCTAGCGGGAGAACCACAGATACGCAGTATTTT
CASSPSSGRTTDTQYF
>TRBJ1-1|.|.|TRBV29-1
TGCAGCGTCTCCCCCGCGGGCTTGAACACTGAAGCTTTCTTT
CSVSPAGLNTEAFF
>TRBJ1-2|.|.|TRBV4-1
TGCGCCAGCAGCTTCCCCTCAATCAGCTATGGCTACACCTTC
CASSFPSISYGYTF
>TRBJ2-1|few|TRBD2|TRBV5-1
TGCGCCAGCAGCCCTAGACTAGCGGGAGTGTACAATGAGCAGTTCTTC
CASSPRLAGVYNEQFF
>TRBJ1-2|few|.|TRBV29-1
TGCTGCTCCGTTACGGGGGTCTCTGGCTACACCTTC
CCSVTGVSGYTF
>TRBJ2-2|.|.|TRBV5-1
TGCGCCAGCAGCTTGGAGCGTACGCGCACCGGGGAGCTGTTTTTT
CASSLERTRTGELFF
>TRBJ2-5|few|TRBD2|TRBV5-4
TGTGCCAGCAGCTTGGGGTCTAGCGGGGCCGGGGAGACCCAGTACTTC
CASSLGSSGAGETQYF
>TRBJ1-1|few|.|TRBV7-8
TGTGCCAGCAGCCCGGTACGGGTAGAGAACACTGAAGCTTTCTTT
CASSPVRVENTEAFF
>TRBJ2-4|.|TRBD2|TRBV10-3
TGTGCCATCAGTGAGTCCCTAGCGACTAGCGGGAGAAGGGTCAAAAACATTCAGTACTTC
CAISESLATSGRRVKNIQYF
>TRBJ1-3|.|.|TRBV30
TGTGCCTGGAGTCAGGGTCCGCACTCTGGAAACACCATATATTTT
CAWSQGPHSGNTIYF
>TRBJ2-3|.|TRBD1|TRBV6-4
TGTGCCAGCAGTCCGGGACAGGGCTTACATACGCAGTATTTT
CASSPGQGLHTQYF
>TRBJ2-3|.|TRBD2|TRBV7-2
TGTGCCAGCAGCTTCCTAAGCGGGGGGCCAGATACGCAGTATTTT
CASSFLSGGPDTQYF
>TRBJ2-4|few|.|TRBV29-1
TGCAGCGTTGGCCAGCGAGCCAAAAACATTCAGTACTTC
CSVGQRAKNIQYF
>TRBJ1-2|.|.|TRBV28
TGTGCCAGCAGTTCCGACAGATATGGCTACACCTTC
CASSSDRYGYTF
>TRBJ1-4|.|.|TRBV9
TGTGCCAGCAGCGTAGGTTATTCAGGGGTAGAGGAAAAACTGTTTTTT
CASSVGYSGVEEKLFF
>TRBJ1-2|.|TRBD1|TRBV30
TGTGCCTGGAGTCCCAGACAGGGCCTAATCTATGGCTACACCTTC
CAWSPRQGLIYGYTF
>TRBJ2-7|.|.|TRBV20-1
TGCAGTGCTAGATCAGGGGAGCAGTACTTC
CSARSGEQYF
>TRBJ2-3|few|.|TRBV20-1
TGCAGTGCTAGTTACTCAGATACGCAGTATTTT
CSASYSDTQYF
>TRBJ2-1|.|TRBD2|TRBV18
TGTGCCAGCTCAATTCGGGAGGGCCCGTACAATGAGCAGTTCTTC
CASSIREGPYNEQFF
>TRBJ1-2|.|.|TRBV30
TGTGCCTGGAGTGTGGGGGGGGTCGATGGCTACACCTTC
CAWSVGGVDGYTF
>TRBJ1-4|.|.|TRBV30
TGTGCCGCCAGCAGGGCACAGGTTCAACCAAAACTGTTTTTT
CAASRAQVQPKLFF
>TRBJ2-5|.|TRBD1|TRBV28
TGTGCCAGCAGTTCACACCAGGGGGCAAGAGAGACCCAGTACTTC
CASSSHQGARETQYF